This entry describes one T cell receptor beta chain. Its cognate antigen is unknown. Data came from immunoSEQ multiplex PCR; TCRdb stores just in-frame clones and leaves some out. This table holds tens of thousands of clones, 85% to 90% found once. The source of the sample is a study of T cell responses to AZD1222 COVID-19 vaccine. Overall study results and limits: Every sample of the repertoires postdated the peak T cell response. Two doses of AZD1222 preceded a rise in Spike-specific TCR breadth and depth. The donors showed a predominance of white British ancestry and of females, with possible underestimation of clonal diversity.

Germline CDR1 and CDR2: MNHNS and SASEGT. V lost 1 base and J lost 7, with 11 bases in between. CDR3 size: 14 residues. This clonotype was sampled from an adult who received the AZD1222 COVID-19 vaccine. The V and J genes are TRBV6-1 and TRBJ1-5; D is unresolved. The sequencing used peripheral blood, collected 28 days after the second AZD1222 dose. CDR3 coding DNA: TGTGCCAGCAGTGAAGGGGCAGGCGGGCAGCCCCAGCATTTT. It translates to CASSEGAGGQPQHF.